This TCR beta chain was found in a study of OX40 agonist ivuxolimab in advanced cancers. Overall study context: The dose of intravenous ivuxolimab that patients received every 2 weeks ranged from 0.01 to 10 mg/kg.

CDR1 and CDR2 (germline): SGDLS, YYNGEE. The V gene lost 3 bases and the J gene lost 7 bases, with 13 bases spanning the gap. The CDR3 spans 14 residues. The repertoire was sequenced with immunoSEQ multiplex PCR; TCRdb's copy has only in-frame clones and lacks some. There are more than 50,000 clones in the sample; around 83% occur only once, and roughly 4.4% lies in the top ten. The chain links TRBV9 to TRBJ1-4; D uncertain. The sequencing here drew on CD4+ or CD8+ T cells sorted from blood, taken in a trial of the OX40 agonist ivuxolimab. This clonotype was obtained from an adult with an advanced solid tumor such as melanoma, head and neck, liver or kidney cancer. CDR3 protein: CASSAPGRVEKLFF. The CDR3 nucleotides are TGTGCCAGCAGCGCACCTGGACGGGTTGAAAAACTGTTTTTT.